Given below is one T cell receptor beta chain in context. The data were produced by immunoSEQ multiplex PCR, yet TCRdb's version contains in-frame clones alone and is incomplete. The sample consists of about 280,000 clones, roughly 87% of them appearing once. These data are taken from a study of blood T cell repertoires in COVID-19. In the study overall: Sources were T cells, B-cell-depleted T cells, or PBMCs; the material itself was cDNA or gDNA.

CDR1 is SGHVS, CDR2 FNYEAQ, per germline. Trimming cost V 5 bases and J 8 bases; bases outside gene matches: 6. The length of the CDR3 is 13 residues. This TCR came from a woman between 50 and 59 years old who had recovered from COVID-19. The sequencing sample was made of peripheral blood. This chain connects TRBV7-6 to TRBJ2-1; 7 bases agree with TRBD2. CDR3 in amino acids: CASSPRGMDEQFF. CDR3 DNA sequence: TGTGCCAGCAGCCCGCGGGGGATGGATGAGCAGTTCTTC.